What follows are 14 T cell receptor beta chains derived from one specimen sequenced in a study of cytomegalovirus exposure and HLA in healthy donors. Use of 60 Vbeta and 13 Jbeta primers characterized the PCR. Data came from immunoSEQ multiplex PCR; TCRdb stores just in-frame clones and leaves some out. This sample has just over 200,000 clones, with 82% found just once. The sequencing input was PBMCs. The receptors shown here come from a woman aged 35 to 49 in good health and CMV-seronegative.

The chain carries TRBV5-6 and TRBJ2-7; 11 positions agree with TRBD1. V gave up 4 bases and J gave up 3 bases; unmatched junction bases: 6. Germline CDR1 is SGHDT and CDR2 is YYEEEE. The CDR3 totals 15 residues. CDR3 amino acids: CASSHAGQGDYEQYF. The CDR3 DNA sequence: TGTGCCAGCAGCCATGCGGGACAGGGGGACTACGAGCAGTACTTC.

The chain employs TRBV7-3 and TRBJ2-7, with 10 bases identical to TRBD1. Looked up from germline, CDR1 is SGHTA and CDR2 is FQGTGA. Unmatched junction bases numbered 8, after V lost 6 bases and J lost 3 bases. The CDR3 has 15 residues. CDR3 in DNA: TGTGCCAGCAGTTGGACAGGGGGTAGCTTCTACGAGCAGTACTTC. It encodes CASSWTGGSFYEQYF. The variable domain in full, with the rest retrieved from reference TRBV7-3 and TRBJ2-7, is GAGVSQTPSNKVTEKGKYVELRCDPISGHTALYWYRQSLGQGPEFLIYFQGTGAADDSGLPNDRFFAVRPEGSVSTLKIQRTERGDSAVYLCASSWTGGSFYEQYFGPGTRLTVT.

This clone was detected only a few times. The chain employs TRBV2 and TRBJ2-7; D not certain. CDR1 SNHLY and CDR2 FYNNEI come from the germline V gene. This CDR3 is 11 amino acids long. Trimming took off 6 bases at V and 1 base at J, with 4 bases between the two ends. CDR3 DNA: TGTGCCAGCAGCACATCCTACGAGCAGTACTTC. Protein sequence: CASSTSYEQYF.

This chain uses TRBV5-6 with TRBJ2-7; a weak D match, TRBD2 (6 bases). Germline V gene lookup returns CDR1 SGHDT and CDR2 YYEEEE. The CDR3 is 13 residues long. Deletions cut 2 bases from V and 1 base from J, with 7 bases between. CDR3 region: CASSFRGSYEQYF. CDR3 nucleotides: TGTGCCAGCAGCTTTCGGGGGTCCTACGAGCAGTACTTC.

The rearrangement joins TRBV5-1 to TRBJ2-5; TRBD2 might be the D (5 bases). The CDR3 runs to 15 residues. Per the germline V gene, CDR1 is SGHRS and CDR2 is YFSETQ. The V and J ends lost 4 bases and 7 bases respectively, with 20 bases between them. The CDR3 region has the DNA TGCGCCAGCAGCCCCCTAGTGGGTCTTGAGGGGACCCAGTACTTC. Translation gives CASSPLVGLEGTQYF.

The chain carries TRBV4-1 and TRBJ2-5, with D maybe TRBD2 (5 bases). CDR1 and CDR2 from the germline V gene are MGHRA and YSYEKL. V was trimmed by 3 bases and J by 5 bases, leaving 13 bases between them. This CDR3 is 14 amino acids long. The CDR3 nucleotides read TGCGCCAGCAGCCAGGGCAAGAGGGTCGAGACCCAGTACTTC. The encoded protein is CASSQGKRVETQYF.

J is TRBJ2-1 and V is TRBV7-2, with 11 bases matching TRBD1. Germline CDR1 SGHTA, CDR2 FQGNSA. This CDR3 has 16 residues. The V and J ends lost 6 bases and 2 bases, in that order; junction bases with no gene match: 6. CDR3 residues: CASSYPGQGAYNEQFF. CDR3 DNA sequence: TGTGCCAGCAGTTATCCGGGACAGGGGGCCTACAATGAGCAGTTCTTC.

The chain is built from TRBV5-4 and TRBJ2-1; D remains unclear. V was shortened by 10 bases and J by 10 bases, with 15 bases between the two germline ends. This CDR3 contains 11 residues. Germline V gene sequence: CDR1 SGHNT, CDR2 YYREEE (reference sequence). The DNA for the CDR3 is TGTGCCGGTATGAGTTTCGGGGAGCAGTTCTTC. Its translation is CAGMSFGEQFF.

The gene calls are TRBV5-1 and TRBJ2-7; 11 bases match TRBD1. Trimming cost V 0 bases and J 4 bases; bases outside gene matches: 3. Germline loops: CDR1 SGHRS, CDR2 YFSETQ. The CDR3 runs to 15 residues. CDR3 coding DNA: TGCGCCAGCAGCTTGGGGACAGGGGGCTTGTACGAGCAGTACTTC. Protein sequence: CASSLGTGGLYEQYF.

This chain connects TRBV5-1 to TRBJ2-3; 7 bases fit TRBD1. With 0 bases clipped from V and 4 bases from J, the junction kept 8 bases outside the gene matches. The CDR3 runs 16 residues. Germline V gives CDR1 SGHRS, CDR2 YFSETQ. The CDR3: CASSLAGGSNADTQYF. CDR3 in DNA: TGCGCCAGCAGCTTGGCAGGGGGTAGTAACGCAGATACGCAGTATTTT.

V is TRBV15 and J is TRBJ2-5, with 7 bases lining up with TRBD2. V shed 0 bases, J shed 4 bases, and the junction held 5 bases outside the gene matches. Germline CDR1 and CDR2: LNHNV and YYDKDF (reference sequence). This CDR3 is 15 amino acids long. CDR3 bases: TGTGCCACCAGCAGAGATCTAGGCGGGGGAGAGACCCAGTACTTC. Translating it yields CATSRDLGGGETQYF.

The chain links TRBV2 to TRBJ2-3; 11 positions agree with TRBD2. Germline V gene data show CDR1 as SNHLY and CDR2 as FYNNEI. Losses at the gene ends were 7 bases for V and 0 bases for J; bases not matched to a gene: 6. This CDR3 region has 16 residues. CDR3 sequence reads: CASKTSGGLSTDTQYF. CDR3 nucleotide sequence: TGTGCCAGCAAAACTAGCGGGGGACTTAGCACAGATACGCAGTATTTT.

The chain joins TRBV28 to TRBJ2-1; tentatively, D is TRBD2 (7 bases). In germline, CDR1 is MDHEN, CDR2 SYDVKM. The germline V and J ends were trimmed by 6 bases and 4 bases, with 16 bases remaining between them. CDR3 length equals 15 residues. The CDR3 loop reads CASSSPGGPYNEQFF. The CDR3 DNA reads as TGTGCCAGCAGCTCCCCGGGGGGCCCTTACAATGAGCAGTTCTTC.

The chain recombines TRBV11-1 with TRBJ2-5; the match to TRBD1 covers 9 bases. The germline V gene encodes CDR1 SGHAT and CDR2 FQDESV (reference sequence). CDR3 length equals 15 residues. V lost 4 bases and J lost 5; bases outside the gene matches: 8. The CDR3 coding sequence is TGTGCCAGCAGCTCCTCCACAGGGGGCGATGAGACCCAGTACTTC. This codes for CASSSSTGGDETQYF.